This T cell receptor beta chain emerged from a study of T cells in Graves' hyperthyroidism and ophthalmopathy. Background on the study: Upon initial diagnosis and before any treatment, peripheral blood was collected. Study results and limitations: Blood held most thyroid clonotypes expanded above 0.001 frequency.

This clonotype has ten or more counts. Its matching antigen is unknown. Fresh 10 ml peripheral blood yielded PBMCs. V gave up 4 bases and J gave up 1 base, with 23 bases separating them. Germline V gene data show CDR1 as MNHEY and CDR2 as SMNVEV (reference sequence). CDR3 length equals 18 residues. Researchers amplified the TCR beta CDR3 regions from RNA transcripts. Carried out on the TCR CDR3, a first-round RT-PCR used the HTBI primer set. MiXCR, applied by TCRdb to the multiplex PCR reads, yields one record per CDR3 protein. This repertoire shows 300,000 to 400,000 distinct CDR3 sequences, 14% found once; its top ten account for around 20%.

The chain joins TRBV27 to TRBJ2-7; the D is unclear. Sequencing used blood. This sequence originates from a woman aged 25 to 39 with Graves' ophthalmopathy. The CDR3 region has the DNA TGTGCCAGCAGTTCGTATACCCGCCAGGCCCTGGCATCCTACGAGCAGTACTTC. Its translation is CASSSYTRQALASYEQYF.